Following are 32 T cell receptor beta chains from one sample sequenced in a study of T cell repertoires in cytomegalovirus infection. Each CDR3 protein gets one entry after TCRdb re-called the reads with MiXCR. The data contain about 63,000 distinct CDR3 sequences, around 21% of them seen just once; the ten biggest clones take up over 60%. Their cognate antigens are unknown. The input for sequencing was CD8+ T cells from cultured PBMCs, taken from culture after CMV antigen stimulation. Receptors originate from a human donor in good health (CMV status not recorded). Some clones in this sample may be carry-over from other donors' samples.

This chain uses TRBV7-8 with TRBJ1-1, with D possibly TRBD1 on 5 matching bases. The V gene lost 5 bases and the J gene lost 3 bases, with 16 bases spanning the gap. This CDR3 has 15 amino acids. CDR1 SGHVS and CDR2 FQNEAQ come from the germline V gene. In nucleotides, the CDR3 is TGTGCCAGCAGCCTCACAACAGGTGCCGACACTGAAGCTTTCTTT. Residues: CASSLTTGADTEAFF.

The chain links TRBV6-1 to TRBJ2-3, with 9 nucleotides matching TRBD1. The CDR3 totals 16 residues. Germline trimming cut 3 bases from V and 3 bases from J; bases unmatched to any gene: 7. The V gene's germline CDR1 is MNHNS and CDR2 SASEGT. The CDR3 DNA is TGTGCCAGCAGTGAGCCCTCGGGACAGGGAACAGATACGCAGTATTTT. This translates into CASSEPSGQGTDTQYF.

This clonotype was seen at least ten times. V is TRBV4-3 and J is TRBJ2-1; TRBD2 aligns across 11 bases. The V gene end was trimmed by 2 bases and the J gene end by 3 bases; junction bases not matched to a gene: 3. Germline CDR1 LGHNA, CDR2 YSLEER. The CDR3 runs 16 residues. The DNA for the CDR3 is TGCGCCAGCAGCCAAAGCGGGACTAGCGGCTACAATGAGCAGTTCTTC. Its translation is CASSQSGTSGYNEQFF.

This clonotype was detected ten times or more. J is TRBJ2-7 and V is TRBV7-2, with 8 nucleotides matching TRBD2. V was pared by 4 bases and J by 2 bases, with 4 bases of the junction left unmatched. The germline V gene has CDR1 SGHTA and CDR2 FQGNSA. The CDR3 has 14 amino acids. The CDR3 DNA follows: TGTGCCAGCAGCTCGCCGGGACTAGCCTACGAGCAGTACTTC. This codes for CASSSPGLAYEQYF.

The chain carries TRBV7-2 and TRBJ2-3, with 7 bases lining up with TRBD1. The CDR3 is made up of 14 amino acids. Germline V gene data show CDR1 as SGHTA and CDR2 as FQGNSA. After removal of 3 bases from V and 2 bases from J, the junction contained 2 bases not matched to a gene. CDR3 sequence reads: CASSLGQFTDTQYF. CDR3 in DNA: TGTGCCAGCAGCTTGGGACAGTTCACAGATACGCAGTATTTT.

This clonotype showed up just a few times. The rearrangement joins TRBV7-3 to TRBJ1-1; 7 bases fit TRBD1. This CDR3 is built from 16 residues. The ends lost 5 bases at V and 1 base at J; junction bases unmatched: 10. Germline V gives CDR1 SGHTA, CDR2 FQGTGA. The CDR3 region is CASSGYWDSRNTEAFF. CDR3 nucleotide sequence: TGTGCCAGCAGCGGATACTGGGACAGCCGGAACACTGAAGCTTTCTTT.

V is TRBV28 and J is TRBJ2-1; 7 bases align to TRBD2. Trimming at V came to 5 bases and at J to 6 bases, leaving 7 bases not matched to a gene. The CDR3 loop spans 14 amino acids. The germline V gene encodes CDR1 MDHEN and CDR2 SYDVKM. DNA of the CDR3: TGTGCCAGCAGTGCAACCGGGACTACCAATGAGCAGTTCTTC. This codes for CASSATGTTNEQFF.

This clonotype was seen more than once but under ten times. This chain links TRBV12-3 or TRBV12-4 with TRBJ1-2, with D perhaps TRBD1 (6 bases). This CDR3 has 11 amino acids. V was trimmed by 5 bases and J by 6 bases, leaving 7 bases between them. This CDR3 is CASSPGDGYTF. The CDR3 nucleotides are TGTGCCAGCAGTCCAGGGGATGGCTACACCTTC.

This clonotype was counted only a few times. This chain joins TRBV7-2 and TRBJ2-1, with 7 bases that match TRBD1. The CDR3 extends over 14 amino acids. Looked up from germline, CDR1 is SGHTA and CDR2 is FQGNSA. V was clipped by 5 bases and J by 10 bases; unmatched bases: 11. CDR3 region: CASSPTTGLNEQFF. The CDR3 nucleotides are TGTGCCAGCAGCCCAACGACAGGGCTCAACGAGCAGTTCTTC.

This clonotype was picked up many times. DNA for the CDR3: TGCGCCAGCAGCCAAGGACCTGTGGCGGGCCCTGGGGGTGGGGAGCTGTTTTTT. Protein product: CASSQGPVAGPGGGELFF. The rearrangement links TRBV4-1 to TRBJ2-2; D is perhaps TRBD1 or TRBD2 (5 bases each). V was shortened by 1 base and J by 8 bases, with 23 bases between the two germline ends. The CDR3 has 18 residues. In germline, CDR1 is MGHRA, CDR2 YSYEKL.

This clonotype was seen only a few times. J is TRBJ1-1 and V is TRBV7-2; TRBD1 might be the D (6 bases). The length of the CDR3 is 15 residues. Germline V gives CDR1 SGHTA, CDR2 FQGNSA. Trimming removed 4 bases from V and 5 bases from J, with 17 bases in between. CDR3 coding DNA: TGTGCCAGCAGCTCCAACAGGGAAAGAGGGACTGAAGCTTTCTTT. Amino acid sequence: CASSSNRERGTEAFF.

This clonotype has a handful of counts. The chain is built from TRBV7-6 and TRBJ2-2, with TRBD1 matching 8 bases. Germline values: CDR1 SGHVS, CDR2 FNYEAQ. The CDR3 consists of 17 residues. V gave up 2 bases and J gave up 1 base; unmatched junction bases: 6. In nucleotides, the CDR3 is TGTGCCAGCAGCTTACAGGACAGGGCGGGGAACACCGGGGAGCTGTTTTTT. This codes for CASSLQDRAGNTGELFF.

V is TRBV6-6 and J is TRBJ2-3; tentatively, D is TRBD2 (7 bases). From germline, CDR1 is MNHNY and CDR2 SVGAGI (reference sequence). V was shortened by 11 bases and J by 0 bases, with 21 bases between the two germline ends. The CDR3 covers 16 residues. CDR3 sequence: CASGGHSASSTDTQYF. CDR3 nucleotides: TGTGCCTCCGGGGGGCACTCCGCCTCTAGCACAGATACGCAGTATTTT.

This clonotype was found a few times. V gene TRBV5-6 combines with J gene TRBJ2-7; D is uncertain. Germline V gene sequence: CDR1 SGHDT, CDR2 YYEEEE. Trimming shortened V by 1 base and J by 4 bases, and 6 bases separated the two germline ends. CDR3 length: 12 amino acids. CDR3 sequence: CASSLSPYEQYF. As DNA, the CDR3 is TGTGCCAGCAGCTTGAGCCCTTACGAGCAGTACTTC.

This clonotype was seen only a few times. J is TRBJ1-2 and V is TRBV12-3 or TRBV12-4; D remains ambiguous. Between the trimmed V and J ends, which lost 4 bases and 4 bases, there was a span of 7 bases. This CDR3 has 12 amino acids. The CDR3 coding sequence is TGTGCCAGCAGTTCGGGGTCCTATGGCTACACCTTC. Protein sequence: CASSSGSYGYTF.

This sequence joins TRBV12-3 or TRBV12-4 and TRBJ2-1, with 8 bases identical to TRBD1. This CDR3 spans 15 amino acids. The V segment lost 3 bases and the J segment 3 bases; nucleotides outside the gene matches: 4. The CDR3 region is CASSLRQGLYNEQFF. CDR3 nucleotides: TGTGCCAGCAGTTTGAGACAGGGGCTCTACAATGAGCAGTTCTTC.

J is TRBJ2-4 and V is TRBV7-2; D ambiguous. The V gene lost 5 bases and the J gene lost 7 bases, with 12 bases spanning the gap. The CDR3 has 13 amino acids. CDR1 and CDR2 (germline): SGHTA, FQGNSA. CDR3 DNA: TGTGCCAGCAGCCTAGACCCAAGTAACATTCAGTACTTC. Translation gives CASSLDPSNIQYF.

The gene calls are TRBV20-1 and TRBJ1-1, with a tentative D call TRBD1 (5 bases). This CDR3 contains 11 residues. CDR1 is DFQATT and CDR2 is SNEGSKA in the germline V gene (reference sequence). The CDR3 protein is CRGWGRTEAFF. The CDR3 nucleotides read TGCAGGGGGTGGGGGAGGACTGAAGCTTTCTTT.

V and J are TRBV7-8 and TRBJ2-2, with D possibly TRBD1 on 5 matching bases. V was pared by 8 bases and J by 7 bases, with 17 bases between. CDR1 is SGHVS and CDR2 is FQNEAQ in the germline V gene. This CDR3 is 14 amino acids long. CDR3 nucleotides: TGTGCCAGCTCCGCGGCAGGGTGGAACGGGGAGCTGTTTTTT. This encodes CASSAAGWNGELFF.

V gene TRBV15 combines with J gene TRBJ1-6; no definite D call. The CDR3 is made up of 12 amino acids. The V end was cut by 9 bases, the J end by 7 bases, with 10 bases between. Germline V gene data show CDR1 as LNHNV and CDR2 as YYDKDF (reference sequence). CDR3 in DNA: TGTGCCACGAGTCCTACCAATTCACCCCTCCACTTT. It is translated as CATSPTNSPLHF.

Note on this clonotype: This may be a read error, as it is one base from a much larger clone. The chain links TRBV7-7 to TRBJ2-3; TRBD1 aligns across 9 bases. V was clipped by 4 bases and J by 7 bases; unmatched bases: 3. Germline assignment: CDR1 SSHAT and CDR2 FNYEAQ (reference sequence). The CDR3 is made up of 13 amino acids. The CDR3, as DNA: TGTGCCAGCAGCTCTACAGGGGGCTATACGCAGTATTTT. Its translation is CASSSTGGYTQYF. Combining the CDR3 with reference TRBV7-7 and TRBJ2-3 gives the whole variable domain GAGVSQSPRYKVTKRGQDVTLRCDPISSHATLYWYQQALGQGPEFLTYFNYEAQPDKSGLPSDRFSAERPEGSISTLTIQRTEQRDSAMYRCASSSTGGYTQYFGPGTRLTVL.

This clonotype was observed once. V is TRBV7-6 and J is TRBJ1-5; 7 positions agree with TRBD1. CDR1 and CDR2 from the germline V gene are SGHVS and FNYEAQ. V dropped 4 bases and J dropped 3; count of bases not matched to a gene: 6. The CDR3 runs to 15 residues. Here the CDR3 DNA reads TGTGCCAGCAGCTCGGGACAGAGCCTCAATCAGCCCCAGCATTTT. Amino acids: CASSSGQSLNQPQHF.

This clonotype was counted only a few times. V gene TRBV7-2 combines with J gene TRBJ2-1, with D perhaps assigned TRBD1 or TRBD2 (6 bases each). CDR3 length equals 13 residues. V lost 8 bases to trimming and J lost 3 bases, with 11 bases between them. Looked up from germline, CDR1 is SGHTA and CDR2 is FQGNSA. CDR3 loop: CASRGQHYNEQFF. CDR3 sequence (DNA): TGTGCCAGCCGGGGGCAGCACTACAATGAGCAGTTCTTC.

Notes on this clonotype: The conserved phenylalanine or tryptophan is not found at the CDR3 terminus, so this likely reflects a read error. The chain combines TRBV7-2 with TRBJ2-4; D possibly corresponds to TRBD1 (7 bases). The CDR3 runs to 15 residues. V dropped 6 bases and J dropped 0 bases, with 12 bases sitting between them. CDR1 and CDR2 from the germline V gene are SGHTA and FQGNSA. The CDR3 reads CASREGAAAKNIQYL. DNA of the CDR3: TGTGCCAGCAGGGAGGGGGCGGCAGCCAAAAACATTCAGTACTTA.

CDR3 residues: CASSASITNYGYTF. The CDR3 DNA sequence: TGTGCCAGCAGTGCCAGTATTACCAACTATGGCTACACCTTC. The chain recombines TRBV27 with TRBJ1-2; D gene ambiguous. The germline gives CDR1 MNHEY, CDR2 SMNVEV (reference sequence). Between the trimmed V and J ends, which lost 5 bases and 2 bases, there was a span of 12 bases. The CDR3 sequence is 14 residues long.

This clonotype was seen a few times. The gene calls are TRBV27 and TRBJ1-2; possibly TRBD1 for D (5 bases). The CDR3 has 15 amino acids. Germline values: CDR1 MNHEY, CDR2 SMNVEV (reference sequence). V gave up 3 bases and J gave up 2 bases, with 13 bases separating them. CDR3 DNA sequence: TGTGCCAGCAGTTTCAGCGGGACTGAAAACTATGGCTACACCTTC. Translating gives CASSFSGTENYGYTF.

This chain joins TRBV7-8 and TRBJ1-4, with TRBD1 as a possible D gene (5 bases). This CDR3 spans 16 amino acids. From germline, CDR1 is SGHVS and CDR2 FQNEAQ. Trimming shortened V by 2 bases and J by 2 bases, and 12 bases separated the two germline ends. The CDR3 reads CASSLNKGMTNEKLFF. The CDR3 bases are TGTGCCAGCAGCTTAAATAAGGGGATGACTAATGAAAAACTGTTTTTT.

This clonotype appeared a few times. The chain combines TRBV5-1 with TRBJ1-1; tentative D call: TRBD1 (5 bases). This CDR3 comprises 16 residues. V lost 3 bases, J lost 0 bases, and 15 bases lay in between. Germline V CDR1 and CDR2: SGHRS, YFSETQ. The CDR3 DNA is TGCGCCAGCAGCTCGACGATCGGACAAATGAACACTGAAGCTTTCTTT. Protein: CASSSTIGQMNTEAFF.

V is TRBV6-5 and J is TRBJ2-7, with a possible D match to TRBD1 (5 bases). CDR1 is MNHEY, CDR2 SVGAGI, per germline. The germline V and J ends were trimmed by 0 bases and 7 bases, with 13 bases remaining between them. This CDR3 is built from 14 residues. The CDR3 loop is CASSYSSTAYEQYF. The CDR3 nucleotides read TGTGCCAGCAGTTACTCCTCGACAGCGTATGAGCAGTACTTC.

The rearrangement uses TRBV12-3 or TRBV12-4 and TRBJ2-1; 10 bases are shared with TRBD2. The CDR3 extends over 15 amino acids. Losses at the gene ends were 5 bases for V and 7 bases for J; bases not matched to a gene: 8. This CDR3 is CASSPLAGVRNEQFF. The CDR3, as DNA: TGTGCCAGCAGTCCTCTAGCGGGAGTTAGAAATGAGCAGTTCTTC.

A few counts support this clonotype. The chain is built from TRBV11-2 and TRBJ1-4, with a possible D match to TRBD1 (5 bases). CDR1 and CDR2 from the germline V gene are SGHAT and FQNNGV. The V gene lost 3 bases and the J gene lost 1 base, with 18 bases spanning the gap. The CDR3 extends over 18 amino acids. CDR3 DNA: TGTGCCAGCAGCTTCCGGGACCCTGGGGTTTTAACTAATGAAAAACTGTTTTTT. This sequence encodes CASSFRDPGVLTNEKLFF.

This sequence joins TRBV28 and TRBJ2-7, with D possibly matching TRBD1 (5 bases). V shed 4 bases and J shed 0 bases, with 10 bases lying between them. Germline V gene data show CDR1 as MDHEN and CDR2 as SYDVKM. The CDR3 length is 14 residues. The CDR3 DNA sequence: TGTGCCAGCAGTTCGCACAGGAGCTCCTACGAGCAGTACTTC. Its translation is CASSSHRSSYEQYF.